These 27 T cell receptor beta chains came from one sample sequenced in a study of cytomegalovirus exposure and HLA in healthy donors. The study ran its PCR with 60 Vbeta and 13 Jbeta primers. Assay used: immunoSEQ multiplex PCR; TCRdb lists only in-frame clones, some missing. The sample gives around 92,000 clones, around 81% of which show up once; roughly 3.5% is in the top ten. Sequencing used PBMCs. All receptors derive from a female donor in good health and CMV-seropositive.

This clone was picked up one time. The chain has TRBV9 and TRBJ2-7, with 13 bases matching TRBD2. The V gene's germline CDR1 is SGDLS and CDR2 YYNGEE. The CDR3 sequence is 15 residues long. With V trimmed by 3 bases and J by 3 bases, 3 bases remained unmatched. CDR3 DNA sequence: TGTGCCAGCAGCGAGGGACTAGCGGGACTCTACGAGCAGTACTTC. It encodes CASSEGLAGLYEQYF.

The CDR3 reads CASSLNRGDYGYTF. As DNA, the CDR3 is TGTGCCAGCAGCTTAAACAGGGGGGACTATGGCTACACCTTC. The chain employs TRBV7-2 and TRBJ1-2, with TRBD1 matching over 8 bases. This CDR3 region has 14 residues. The germline gives CDR1 SGHTA, CDR2 FQGNSA. Trimming cost V 2 bases and J 3 bases; bases outside gene matches: 2.

The chain joins TRBV9 to TRBJ2-5; possible D gene TRBD1, 5 bases. Germline V CDR1 and CDR2: SGDLS, YYNGEE. The V gene lost 4 bases and the J gene lost 5 bases, with 15 bases spanning the gap. The CDR3 extends over 14 amino acids. The CDR3 spells CASSPGHGVETQYF. CDR3 coding DNA: TGTGCCAGCAGCCCAGGACACGGAGTGGAGACCCAGTACTTC. The whole variable domain, filled in from reference TRBV9 and TRBJ2-5, reads DSGVTQTPKHLITATGQRVTLRCSPRSGDLSVYWYQQSLDQGLQFLIQYYNGEERAKGNILERFSAQQFPDLHSELNLSSLELGDSALYFCASSPGHGVETQYFGPGTRLLVL.

The CDR3 loop is CASSLDAGATGELFF. CDR3 DNA: TGTGCCAGCAGCTTGGATGCGGGTGCCACCGGGGAGCTGTTTTTT. This rearrangement joins TRBV5-4 to TRBJ2-2; possibly TRBD2 for D (5 bases). The CDR3 runs 15 residues. CDR1 is SGHNT, CDR2 YYREEE, per germline (reference sequence). Trimming removed 0 bases at V and 4 bases at J, with 10 bases between.

V usage is TRBV7-8 and J usage is TRBJ1-2; a weak D match, TRBD1 (5 bases). The V gene lost 1 base and the J gene lost 8 bases, with 8 bases spanning the gap. The CDR3 sequence is 12 residues long. Germline-derived CDR1 and CDR2 are SGHVS and FQNEAQ. The DNA of the CDR3 is TGTGCCAGCAGCTTAGGGGGCCGAGGCTACACCTTC. Encoded protein: CASSLGGRGYTF.

The J gene is TRBJ2-7, the V gene TRBV2; D perhaps matches TRBD2 (5 bases). With 3 bases removed from V and 4 bases from J, the gap between germline ends came to 10 bases. Per the germline V gene, CDR1 is SNHLY and CDR2 is FYNNEI. CDR3 length: 13 amino acids. CDR3 coding DNA: TGTGCCAGCAGTGATTGGCGAGGGTACGAGCAGTACTTC. This encodes CASSDWRGYEQYF. The entire variable domain, with the rest obtained from reference TRBV2 and TRBJ2-7, is as follows: EPEVTQTPSHQVTQMGQEVILRCVPISNHLYFYWYRQILGQKVEFLVSFYNNEISEKSEIFDDQFSVERPDGSNFTLKIRSTKLEDSAMYFCASSDWRGYEQYFGPGTRLTVT.

The chain uses TRBV9 and TRBJ1-3; D unclear. Per germline, CDR1 SGDLS and CDR2 YYNGEE. The CDR3 covers 17 residues. The V end was cut by 0 bases, the J end by 0 bases, with 13 bases between. The CDR3 sequence is CASSVALTERSGNTIYF. DNA of the CDR3: TGTGCCAGCAGCGTAGCTCTTACCGAGCGCTCTGGAAACACCATATATTTT.

The V and J genes are TRBV30 and TRBJ1-1; D is uncertain. Germline V gives CDR1 GTSNPN, CDR2 SVGIG (reference sequence). Trimming shortened V by 2 bases and J by 6 bases, and 7 bases separated the two germline ends. This CDR3 is built from 11 residues. The CDR3 coding sequence is TGTGCCTGGAGTATCCCCTCTGAAGCTTTCTTT. It specifies CAWSIPSEAFF.

This clone was seen only once. This CDR3 is CASSPAQTGRGYTF. For the CDR3, the DNA is TGTGCCAGCAGTCCGGCCCAGACAGGGAGGGGCTACACCTTC. The chain couples TRBV27 to TRBJ1-2, with 7 bases lining up with TRBD1. The CDR3 sequence is 14 residues long. After removal of 5 bases from V and 8 bases from J, the junction contained 11 bases not matched to a gene. The V gene's germline CDR1 is MNHEY and CDR2 SMNVEV (reference sequence).

A few counts support this clone. The J gene is TRBJ1-1, the V gene TRBV6-5, with D possibly TRBD1 on 6 matching bases. Germline V lookup: CDR1 MNHEY, CDR2 SVGAGI. This CDR3 has 11 amino acids. Trimming removed 8 bases from V and 5 bases from J, with 9 bases in between. The CDR3 protein is CASARGTEAFF. In DNA, the CDR3 is TGTGCCAGCGCTAGGGGGACTGAAGCTTTCTTT.

This clone has a handful of counts. The chain has TRBV19 and TRBJ2-4, with D possibly TRBD1 on 5 matching bases. The germline CDR1 and CDR2 sequences are LNHDA and SQIVND (reference sequence). The CDR3 sequence is 16 residues long. The germline V and J ends were trimmed by 0 bases and 3 bases, with 12 bases remaining between them. CDR3 sequence reads: CASSIDLGAYKNIQYF. In DNA form, the CDR3 reads TGTGCCAGTAGTATAGATCTTGGGGCTTACAAAAACATTCAGTACTTC. The full variable domain, completed using reference TRBV19 and TRBJ2-4, is DGGITQSPKYLFRKEGQNVTLSCEQNLNHDAMYWYRQDPGQGLRLIYYSQIVNDFQKGDIAEGYSVSREKKESFPLTVTSAQKNPTAFYLCASSIDLGAYKNIQYFGAGTRLSVL.

This chain joins TRBV14 and TRBJ2-1; TRBD1 might be the D (6 bases). Trimming cost V 1 base and J 7 bases, with 11 bases left between them. Germline CDR1 and CDR2: SGHDN and FVKESK. The length of the CDR3 is 14 residues. In nucleotides, the CDR3 is TGTGCCAGCAGCCAAGTCCACAGGGTGAATGAGCAGTTCTTC. Its protein product is CASSQVHRVNEQFF.

This chain uses TRBV5-1 with TRBJ2-3; TRBD2 is a possible D gene (6 bases). Germline V gene data show CDR1 as SGHRS and CDR2 as YFSETQ. The V end lost 0 bases, the J end lost 2 bases, and 16 bases lay between the germline ends. This CDR3 comprises 17 residues. Written as DNA, the CDR3 is TGCGCCAGCAGCTTGGTTACTAGCCATTCTAACACAGATACGCAGTATTTT. Its protein product is CASSLVTSHSNTDTQYF.

V and J are TRBV11-2 and TRBJ1-3; D is unclear. Trimming pared 4 bases from V and 0 bases from J, leaving 10 bases between. CDR1 is SGHAT, CDR2 FQNNGV, per germline. The CDR3 covers 15 residues. CDR3 nucleotides: TGTGCCAGCAGCTACACCGTAAGCTCTGGAAACACCATATATTTT. Translated: CASSYTVSSGNTIYF.

This chain links TRBV5-6 with TRBJ1-3; TRBD1 might be the D (5 bases). Trimming removed 0 bases from V and 0 bases from J, with 10 bases in between. This CDR3 has 16 residues. From germline, CDR1 is SGHDT and CDR2 YYEEEE. The CDR3 DNA follows: TGTGCCAGCAGCTTGGTGGGAGGGGCCTCTGGAAACACCATATATTTT. Amino acid sequence: CASSLVGGASGNTIYF.

V gene TRBV5-1 combines with J gene TRBJ1-4; the match to TRBD1 covers 7 bases. With 4 bases clipped from V and 5 bases from J, the junction kept 14 bases outside the gene matches. The CDR3 has 17 amino acids. CDR1 SGHRS and CDR2 YFSETQ come from the germline V gene. The DNA for the CDR3 is TGCGCCAGCAGCCCAACCGTACGGGCAGGGGGGAATGAAAAACTGTTTTTT. Translation gives CASSPTVRAGGNEKLFF.

The genes are TRBV6-6 and TRBJ2-1; 8 nucleotides align to TRBD2. CDR1 is MNHNY and CDR2 is SVGAGI in the germline V gene (reference sequence). This CDR3 is 13 amino acids long. J was trimmed by 8 bases and V by 9 bases; bases with no gene match: 9. The CDR3 DNA follows: TGTGCCAGTCAGCGGGAGCTGTCGGATGAGCAGTTCTTC. Translation: CASQRELSDEQFF.

The chain recombines TRBV10-3 with TRBJ1-4; D is unresolved. Trimming removed 0 bases at V and 4 bases at J, with 9 bases between. CDR1 is ENHRY, CDR2 SYGVKD, per germline. This CDR3 spans 15 amino acids. The CDR3 DNA reads as TGTGCCATCAGTGAGTCGGCAGCTAGTAATGAAAAACTGTTTTTT. Encoded protein: CAISESAASNEKLFF.

The chain carries TRBV6-1 and TRBJ2-3, with a tentative D call TRBD1 (7 bases). Between the trimmed V and J ends, which lost 6 bases and 3 bases, there was a span of 13 bases. This CDR3 contains 14 residues. Looked up from germline, CDR1 is MNHNS and CDR2 is SASEGT. The CDR3 loop is CASRRDRVTDTQYF. CDR3 nucleotide sequence: TGTGCCAGCAGGCGGGACAGAGTGACAGATACGCAGTATTTT.

Turning to this clone: The identical CDR3 is also encoded by other nucleotide sequences in the sample. CDR3 nucleotides: TGTGCCAGCAGCAAGGGGACTTTTGAAAAACTGTTTTTT. Translated, it gives CASSKGTFEKLFF. The genes are TRBV28 and TRBJ1-4; tentatively, D is TRBD1 (5 bases). This CDR3 spans 13 amino acids. Germline V lookup: CDR1 MDHEN, CDR2 SYDVKM. V was trimmed by 6 bases and J by 7 bases, leaving 12 bases between them.

The chain uses TRBV5-5 and TRBJ2-2; D is perhaps TRBD1 (6 bases). The V gene's germline CDR1 is SGHKS and CDR2 YYEKEE (reference sequence). This CDR3 has 17 residues. V lost 2 bases, J lost 6 bases, and 20 bases lay in between. The CDR3 DNA is TGTGCCAGCAGCTTTTTAAGGCAGGGGAACGTACCCGGGGAGCTGTTTTTT. Encoded protein: CASSFLRQGNVPGELFF.

The chain joins TRBV4-1 to TRBJ1-1; D is uncertain. V was trimmed by 1 base and J by 10 bases, leaving 16 bases between them. Germline V gives CDR1 MGHRA, CDR2 YSYEKL. The CDR3 is 14 amino acids. Here the CDR3 DNA reads TGCGCCAGCAGCCAAGGCTTGAGGGCTGGCGGAGCTTTCTTT. Translated, it gives CASSQGLRAGGAFF.

The chain has TRBV2 and TRBJ2-5; D is undetermined. The last part of the DNA fits TRBJ2-7 better; the J call may be wrong. CDR3 length: 14 amino acids. The germline V gene has CDR1 SNHLY and CDR2 FYNNEI. CDR3 protein: CASSVERFYYEQYF. CDR3 nucleotide sequence: TGTGCCAGCAGTGTAGAACGGTTCTACTACGAGCAGTACTTC.

The J gene is TRBJ2-3, the V gene TRBV7-9; 14 bases map to TRBD2. The germline CDR1 and CDR2 sequences are SEHNR and FQNEAQ (reference sequence). The CDR3 contains 17 residues. V gave up 5 bases and J gave up 2 bases; unmatched junction bases: 6. The CDR3 loop reads CASSAGLAGGNTDTQYF. The CDR3 DNA reads TGTGCCAGCAGCGCAGGACTAGCGGGGGGAAACACAGATACGCAGTATTTT.

Remarks on this clone: The identical CDR3 is also encoded by other nucleotide sequences in the sample. V gene TRBV13 combines with J gene TRBJ2-7; possible D gene TRBD2, 6 bases. V gave up 4 bases and J gave up 1 base, with 8 bases separating them. Germline V lookup: CDR1 PRHDT, CDR2 FYEKMQ (reference sequence). The CDR3 is 13 residues long. CDR3 nucleotide sequence: TGTGCCAGCAGCTCGGGACTGTCCTACGAGCAGTACTTC. Amino acid sequence: CASSSGLSYEQYF.

The chain couples TRBV30 to TRBJ1-3, with D hard to call. Trimming cost V 5 bases and J 0 bases, with 11 bases left between them. From germline, CDR1 is GTSNPN and CDR2 SVGIG (reference sequence). The CDR3 length is 14 residues. CDR3 protein: CAWSPYSSGNTIYF. DNA for the CDR3: TGTGCCTGGTCGCCCTACAGCTCTGGAAACACCATATATTTT.

V gene TRBV6-5 combines with J gene TRBJ1-2, with TRBD1 matching over 8 bases. With V trimmed by 5 bases and J by 4 bases, 9 bases remained unmatched. The CDR3 sequence is 15 residues long. Germline loops: CDR1 MNHEY, CDR2 SVGAGI. CDR3 DNA: TGTGCCAGCAGTACACCAGGGACAGGAGGCTATGGCTACACCTTC. This gives the protein CASSTPGTGGYGYTF.